This T cell receptor (beta chain) was recovered during a study of regulatory T cells in long-lasting Graves disease. Trimming removed 3 bases at V and 9 bases at J, with 10 bases between. CDR1 is SGDLS, CDR2 YYNGEE, per germline. The CDR3 has 13 residues. Through Arm-PCR of CDR3 regions and iRepertoire HTBI primers, TCR beta libraries were built. One entry per CDR3 protein, called by TCRdb with MiXCR from the multiplex PCR reads. The sample yields approximately 400,000 distinct CDR3 sequences, over 14% seen once. As to time point: newly diagnosed GD, antithyroid drugs for less than 3 months. RNA extracted from PBMCs served as the sequencing template. The sample was also reused in another study, on T cells in Graves' hyperthyroidism and ophthalmopathy.

The sample consisted of peripheral blood mononuclear cells (PBMCs), taken at new diagnosis, from a patient treated with antithyroid drugs. The J gene is TRBJ1-6, the V gene TRBV9; D possibly corresponds to TRBD1 (6 bases). This sequence originates from a woman between 40 and 55 years old with Graves disease. In DNA form, the CDR3 reads TGTGCCAGCAGCGCCCAGGGGCTTTCACCCCTCCACTTT. This encodes CASSAQGLSPLHF.